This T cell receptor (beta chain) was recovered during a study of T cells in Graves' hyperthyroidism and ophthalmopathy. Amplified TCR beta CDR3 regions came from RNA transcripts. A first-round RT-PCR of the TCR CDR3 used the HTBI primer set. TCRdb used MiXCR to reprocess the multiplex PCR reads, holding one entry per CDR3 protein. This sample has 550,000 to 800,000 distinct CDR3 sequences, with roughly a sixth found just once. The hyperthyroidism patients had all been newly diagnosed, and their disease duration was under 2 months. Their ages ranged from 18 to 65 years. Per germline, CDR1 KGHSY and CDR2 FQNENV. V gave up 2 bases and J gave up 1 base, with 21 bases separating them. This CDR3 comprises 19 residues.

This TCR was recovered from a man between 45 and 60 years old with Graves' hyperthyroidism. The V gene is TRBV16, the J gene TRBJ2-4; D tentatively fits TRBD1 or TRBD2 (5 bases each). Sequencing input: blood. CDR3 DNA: TGTGCCAGCAGCCAACGGGGCACGCCGAGGGTCTCGGCCAAAAACATTCAGTACTTC. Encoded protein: CASSQRGTPRVSAKNIQYF.